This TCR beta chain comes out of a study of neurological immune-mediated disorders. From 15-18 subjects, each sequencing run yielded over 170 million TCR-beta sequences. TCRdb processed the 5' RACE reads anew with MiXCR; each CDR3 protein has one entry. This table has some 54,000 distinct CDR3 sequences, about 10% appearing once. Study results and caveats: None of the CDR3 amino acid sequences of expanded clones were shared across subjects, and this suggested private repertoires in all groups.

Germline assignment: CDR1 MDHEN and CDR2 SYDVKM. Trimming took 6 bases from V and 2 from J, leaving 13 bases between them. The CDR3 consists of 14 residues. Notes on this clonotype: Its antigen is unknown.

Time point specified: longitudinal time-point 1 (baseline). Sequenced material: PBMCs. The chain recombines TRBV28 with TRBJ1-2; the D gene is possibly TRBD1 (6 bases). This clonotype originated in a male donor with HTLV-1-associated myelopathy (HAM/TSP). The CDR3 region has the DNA TGTGCCAGCAGCTACCCAGGGGAGAACTATGGCTACACCTTC. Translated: CASSYPGENYGYTF.